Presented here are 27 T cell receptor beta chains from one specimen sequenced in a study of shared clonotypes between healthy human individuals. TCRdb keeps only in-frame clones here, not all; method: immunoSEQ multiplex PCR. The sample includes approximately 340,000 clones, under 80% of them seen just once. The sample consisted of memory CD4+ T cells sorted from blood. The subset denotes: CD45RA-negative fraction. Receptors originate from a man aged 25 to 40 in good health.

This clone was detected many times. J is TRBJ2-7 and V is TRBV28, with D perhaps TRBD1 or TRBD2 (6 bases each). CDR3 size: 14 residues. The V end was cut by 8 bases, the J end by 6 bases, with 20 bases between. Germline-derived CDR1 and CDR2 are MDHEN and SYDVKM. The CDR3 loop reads CASDPTGLGGEQYF. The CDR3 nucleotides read TGTGCCAGCGACCCTACAGGGTTGGGGGGCGAGCAGTACTTC.

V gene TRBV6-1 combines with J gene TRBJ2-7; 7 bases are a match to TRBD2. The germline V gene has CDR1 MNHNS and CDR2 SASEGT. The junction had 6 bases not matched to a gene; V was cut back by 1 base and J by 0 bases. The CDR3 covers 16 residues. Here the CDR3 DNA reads TGTGCCAGCAGTGAAGTGGGGGGGACCCTCTCCTACGAGCAGTACTTC. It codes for CASSEVGGTLSYEQYF.

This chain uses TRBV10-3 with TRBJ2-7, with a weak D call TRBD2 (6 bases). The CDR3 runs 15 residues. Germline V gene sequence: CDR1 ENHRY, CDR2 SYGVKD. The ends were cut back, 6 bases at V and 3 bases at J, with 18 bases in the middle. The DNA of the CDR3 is TGTGCCATCAGCAGCACCGGGACTGCTAACTACGAGCAGTACTTC. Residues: CAISSTGTANYEQYF.

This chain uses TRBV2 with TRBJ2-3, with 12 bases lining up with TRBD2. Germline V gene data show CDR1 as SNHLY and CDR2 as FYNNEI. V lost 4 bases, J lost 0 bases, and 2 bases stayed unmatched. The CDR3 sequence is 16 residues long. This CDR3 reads CASSVGLAGSTDTQYF. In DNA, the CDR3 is TGTGCCAGCAGTGTAGGACTAGCGGGAAGCACAGATACGCAGTATTTT.

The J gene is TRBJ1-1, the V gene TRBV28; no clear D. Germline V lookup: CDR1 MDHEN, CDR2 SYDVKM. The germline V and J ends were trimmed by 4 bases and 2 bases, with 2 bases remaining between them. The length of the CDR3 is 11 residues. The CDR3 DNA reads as TGTGCCAGCAGTTCCAACACTGAAGCTTTCTTT. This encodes CASSSNTEAFF.

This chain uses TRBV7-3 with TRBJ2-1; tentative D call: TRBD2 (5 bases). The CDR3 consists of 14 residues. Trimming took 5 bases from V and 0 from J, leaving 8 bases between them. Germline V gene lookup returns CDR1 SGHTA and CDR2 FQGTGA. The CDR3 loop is CASSPGLSYNEQFF. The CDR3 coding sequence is TGTGCCAGCAGCCCCGGACTCTCCTACAATGAGCAGTTCTTC.

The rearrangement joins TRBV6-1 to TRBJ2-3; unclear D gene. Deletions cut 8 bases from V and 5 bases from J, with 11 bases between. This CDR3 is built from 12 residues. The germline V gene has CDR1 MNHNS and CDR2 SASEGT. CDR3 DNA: TGTGCCAGCTCTCCCGCCGTAGATACGCAGTATTTT. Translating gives CASSPAVDTQYF.

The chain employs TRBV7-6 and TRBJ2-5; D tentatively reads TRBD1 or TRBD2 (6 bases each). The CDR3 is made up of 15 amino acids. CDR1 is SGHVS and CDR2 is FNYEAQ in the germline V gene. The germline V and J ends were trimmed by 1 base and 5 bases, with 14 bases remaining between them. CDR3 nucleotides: TGTGCCAGCAGCTTAGTCCGGGGGCGTGTGGAGACCCAGTACTTC. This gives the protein CASSLVRGRVETQYF.

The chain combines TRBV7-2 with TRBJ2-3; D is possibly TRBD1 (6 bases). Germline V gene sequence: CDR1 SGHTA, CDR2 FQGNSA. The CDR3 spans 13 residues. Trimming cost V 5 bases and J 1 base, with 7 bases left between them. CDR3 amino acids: CASSRQGTDTQYF. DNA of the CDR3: TGTGCCAGCAGCCGACAGGGCACAGATACGCAGTATTTT.

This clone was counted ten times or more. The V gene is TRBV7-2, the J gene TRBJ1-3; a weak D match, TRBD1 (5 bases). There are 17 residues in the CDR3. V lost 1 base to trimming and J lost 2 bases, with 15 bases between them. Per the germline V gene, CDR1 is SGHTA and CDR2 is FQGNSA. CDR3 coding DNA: TGTGCCAGCAGCTTAGGGTTTCTGGGGCCAACTGGAAACACCATATATTTT. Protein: CASSLGFLGPTGNTIYF.

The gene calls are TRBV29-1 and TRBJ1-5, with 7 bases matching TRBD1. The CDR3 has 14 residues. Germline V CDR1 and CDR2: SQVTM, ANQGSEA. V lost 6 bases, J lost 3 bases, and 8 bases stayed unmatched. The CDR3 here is CSVTGSSLNQPQHF. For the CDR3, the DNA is TGCAGCGTGACAGGGTCGAGCCTCAATCAGCCCCAGCATTTT.

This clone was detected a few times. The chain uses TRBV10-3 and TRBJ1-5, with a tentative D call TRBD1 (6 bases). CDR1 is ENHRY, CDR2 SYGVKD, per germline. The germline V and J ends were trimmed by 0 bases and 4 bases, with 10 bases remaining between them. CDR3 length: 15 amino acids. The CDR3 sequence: CAISESGQRNQPQHF. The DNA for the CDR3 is TGTGCCATCAGTGAGTCTGGACAGAGAAATCAGCCCCAGCATTTT.

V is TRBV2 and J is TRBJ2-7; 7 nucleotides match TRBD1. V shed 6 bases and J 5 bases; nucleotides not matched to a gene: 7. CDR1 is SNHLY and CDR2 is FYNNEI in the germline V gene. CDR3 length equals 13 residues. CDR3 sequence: CASSETGLNEQYF. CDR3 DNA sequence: TGTGCCAGCAGCGAGACAGGGTTGAACGAGCAGTACTTC.

CDR3 residues: CASSNTSGLVSYEQYF. The CDR3, as DNA: TGTGCCAGCAGCAACACCTCGGGACTAGTCTCCTACGAGCAGTACTTC. The chain combines TRBV11-2 with TRBJ2-7, with 8 nucleotides matching TRBD2. CDR1 and CDR2 (germline): SGHAT, FQNNGV. V was clipped by 5 bases and J by 0 bases; unmatched bases: 9. The CDR3 runs 16 residues.

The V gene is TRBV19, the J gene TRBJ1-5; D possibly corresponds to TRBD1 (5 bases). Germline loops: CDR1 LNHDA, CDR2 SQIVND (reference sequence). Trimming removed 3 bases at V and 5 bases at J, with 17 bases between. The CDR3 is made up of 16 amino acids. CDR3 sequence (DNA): TGTGCCAGTAGTATCATCCAGGGCTTGGGGTATCAGCCCCAGCATTTT. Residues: CASSIIQGLGYQPQHF. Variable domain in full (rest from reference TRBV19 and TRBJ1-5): DGGITQSPKYLFRKEGQNVTLSCEQNLNHDAMYWYRQDPGQGLRLIYYSQIVNDFQKGDIAEGYSVSREKKESFPLTVTSAQKNPTAFYLCASSIIQGLGYQPQHFGDGTRLSIL.

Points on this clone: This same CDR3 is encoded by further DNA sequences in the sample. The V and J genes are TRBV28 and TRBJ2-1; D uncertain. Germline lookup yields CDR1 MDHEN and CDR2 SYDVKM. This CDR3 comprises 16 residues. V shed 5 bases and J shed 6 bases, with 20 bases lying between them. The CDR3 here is CASSPAVWARSNEQFF. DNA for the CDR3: TGTGCCAGCAGTCCCGCCGTCTGGGCTAGAAGCAATGAGCAGTTCTTC. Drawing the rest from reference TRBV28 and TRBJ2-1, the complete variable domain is DVKVTQSSRYLVKRTGEKVFLECVQDMDHENMFWYRQDPGLGLRLIYFSYDVKMKEKGDIPEGYSVSREKKERFSLILESASTNQTSMYLCASSPAVWARSNEQFFGPGTRLTVL.

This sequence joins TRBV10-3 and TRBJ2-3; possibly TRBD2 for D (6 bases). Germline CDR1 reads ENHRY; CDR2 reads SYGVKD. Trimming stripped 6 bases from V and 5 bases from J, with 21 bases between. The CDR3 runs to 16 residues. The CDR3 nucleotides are TGTGCCATCAGCCCGGAGACGGGAGTGGCGGTAGATACGCAGTATTTT. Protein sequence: CAISPETGVAVDTQYF.

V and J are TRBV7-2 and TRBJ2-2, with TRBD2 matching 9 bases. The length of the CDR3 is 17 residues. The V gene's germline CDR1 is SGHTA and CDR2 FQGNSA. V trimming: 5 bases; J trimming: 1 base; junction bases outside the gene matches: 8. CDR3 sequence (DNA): TGTGCCAGCAGCCTCACGGGACTAGCTCTGAACACCGGGGAGCTGTTTTTT. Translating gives CASSLTGLALNTGELFF.

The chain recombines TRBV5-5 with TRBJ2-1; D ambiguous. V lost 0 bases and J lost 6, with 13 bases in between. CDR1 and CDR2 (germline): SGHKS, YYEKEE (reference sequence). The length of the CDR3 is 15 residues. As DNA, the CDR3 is TGTGCCAGCAGCTTGGTAGCCACCATTGGCAATGAGCAGTTCTTC. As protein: CASSLVATIGNEQFF.

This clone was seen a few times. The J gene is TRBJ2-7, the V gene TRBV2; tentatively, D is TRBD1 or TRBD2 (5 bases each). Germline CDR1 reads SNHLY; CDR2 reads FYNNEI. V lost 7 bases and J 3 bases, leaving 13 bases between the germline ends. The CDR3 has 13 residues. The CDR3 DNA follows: TGTGCCAGCATGGTGACGGGGCTCTACGAGCAGTACTTC. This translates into CASMVTGLYEQYF.

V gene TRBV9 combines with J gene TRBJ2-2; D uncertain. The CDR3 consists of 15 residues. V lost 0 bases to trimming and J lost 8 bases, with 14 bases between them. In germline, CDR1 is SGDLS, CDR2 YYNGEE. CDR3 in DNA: TGTGCCAGCAGCGTAGGTGACACCAAAGCGGGGGAGCTGTTTTTT. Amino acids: CASSVGDTKAGELFF.

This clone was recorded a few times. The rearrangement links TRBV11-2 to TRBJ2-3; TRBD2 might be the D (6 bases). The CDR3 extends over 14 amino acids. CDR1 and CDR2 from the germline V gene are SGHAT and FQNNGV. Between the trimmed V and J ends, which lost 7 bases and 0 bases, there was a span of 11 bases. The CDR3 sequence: CASIPGGSTDTQYF. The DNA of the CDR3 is TGTGCCAGCATCCCTGGGGGGAGCACAGATACGCAGTATTTT.

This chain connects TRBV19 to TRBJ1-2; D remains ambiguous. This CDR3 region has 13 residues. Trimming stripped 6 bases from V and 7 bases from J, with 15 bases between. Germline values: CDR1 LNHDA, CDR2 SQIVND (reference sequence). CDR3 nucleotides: TGTGCCAGTAGCCCCCGCGACCGTTCTGGCTACACCTTC. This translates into CASSPRDRSGYTF. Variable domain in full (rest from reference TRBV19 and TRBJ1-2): DGGITQSPKYLFRKEGQNVTLSCEQNLNHDAMYWYRQDPGQGLRLIYYSQIVNDFQKGDIAEGYSVSREKKESFPLTVTSAQKNPTAFYLCASSPRDRSGYTFGSGTRLTVV.

Here the CDR3 reads CASSSGLAGNYEQYF. Written as DNA, the CDR3 is TGTGCCAGCAGCTCAGGACTAGCGGGAAACTACGAGCAGTACTTC. This rearrangement joins TRBV7-2 to TRBJ2-7; 12 nucleotides align to TRBD2. The V segment lost 4 bases and the J segment 3 bases; nucleotides outside the gene matches: 4. The CDR3 contains 15 residues. Germline lookup yields CDR1 SGHTA and CDR2 FQGNSA.

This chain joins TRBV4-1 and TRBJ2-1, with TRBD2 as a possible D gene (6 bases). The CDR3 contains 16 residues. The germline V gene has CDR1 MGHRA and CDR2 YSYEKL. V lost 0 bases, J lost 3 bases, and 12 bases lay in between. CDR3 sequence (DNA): TGCGCCAGCAGCCAAGATCAGGCGGGGATCTACAATGAGCAGTTCTTC. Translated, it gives CASSQDQAGIYNEQFF.

In nucleotides, the CDR3 is TGCGCCAGCAGCTTGGGGGCTTCGGGGACTGCTATCTATGGCTACACCTTC. Its translation is CASSLGASGTAIYGYTF. The chain employs TRBV5-1 and TRBJ1-2; D perhaps matches TRBD1 (5 bases). Trimming removed 0 bases from V and 4 bases from J, with 19 bases in between. The CDR3 consists of 17 residues. CDR1 and CDR2 from the germline V gene are SGHRS and YFSETQ.

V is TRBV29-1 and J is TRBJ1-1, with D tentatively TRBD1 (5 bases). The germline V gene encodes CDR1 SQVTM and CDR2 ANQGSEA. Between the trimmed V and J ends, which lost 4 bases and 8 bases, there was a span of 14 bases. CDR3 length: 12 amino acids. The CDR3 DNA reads TGCAGCGTTGTTTGGGACGGAGACGAAGCTTTCTTT. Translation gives CSVVWDGDEAFF.